Shown below are 8 T cell receptor beta chains from a single sample sequenced in a study of shared clonotypes between healthy human individuals. CD45RO-negative, CCR7-selected cells formed the naive CD8 fraction, which excluded terminally differentiated effector memory CD45RA+ cells. Clones were sequenced by immunoSEQ multiplex PCR, and TCRdb holds only the in-frame ones, with some missing. The top ten hold 1% to 1.5% of the sample, which has some 2 million clones, approximately 95% seen once. The sequencing input was naive CD8+ T cells sorted from blood. The receptors stem from a man between 18 and 35 years old in good health.

J is TRBJ1-1 and V is TRBV7-9; D is uncertain. Germline assignment: CDR1 SEHNR and CDR2 FQNEAQ (reference sequence). This CDR3 spans 13 amino acids. With 5 bases removed from V and 1 base from J, the gap between germline ends came to 8 bases. The CDR3, as DNA: TGTGCCAGCAGCCCGGGCCCGAACACTGAAGCTTTCTTT. Its translation: CASSPGPNTEAFF.

The chain recombines TRBV5-1 with TRBJ2-7; TRBD1 matches at 8 bases. Germline loops: CDR1 SGHRS, CDR2 YFSETQ. Losses at the gene ends were 4 bases for V and 3 bases for J; bases not matched to a gene: 9. The CDR3 contains 15 residues. CDR3 nucleotides: TGCGCCAGCAGCCACCTCGACAGGGGAGACTACGAGCAGTACTTC. This sequence encodes CASSHLDRGDYEQYF.

The chain recombines TRBV29-1 with TRBJ1-2; the D is unclear. The CDR3 length is 16 residues. V was cut by 0 bases and J by 4 bases, with 18 bases left in between. Per germline, CDR1 SQVTM and CDR2 ANQGSEA. CDR3 amino acids: CSVEDPAPARSYGYTF. The CDR3 region has the DNA TGCAGCGTTGAAGATCCCGCTCCTGCGAGGAGCTATGGCTACACCTTC.

The V and J genes are TRBV4-3 and TRBJ2-1, with 10 bases matching TRBD2. This CDR3 contains 16 residues. The V gene end was trimmed by 0 bases and the J gene end by 7 bases; junction bases not matched to a gene: 6. Germline loops: CDR1 LGHNA, CDR2 YSLEER. In nucleotides, the CDR3 is TGCGCCAGCAGCCAAGATCCAGCGGGAGGGCCAAATGAGCAGTTCTTC. As protein: CASSQDPAGGPNEQFF.

J is TRBJ1-3 and V is TRBV29-1; no reliable D call. CDR3 size: 12 residues. V lost 0 bases and J 7 bases, leaving 7 bases between the germline ends. Germline CDR1 reads SQVTM; CDR2 reads ANQGSEA. The chain's CDR3 is CSVEELGNTIYF. CDR3 nucleotide sequence: TGCAGCGTTGAAGAACTCGGGAACACCATATATTTT.

In regard to this clone: Other DNA sequences in the same sample also yield this CDR3. The chain is built from TRBV9 and TRBJ1-4; tentatively, D is TRBD1 (5 bases). The germline V gene encodes CDR1 SGDLS and CDR2 YYNGEE. The germline V and J ends were trimmed by 3 bases and 0 bases, with 9 bases remaining between them. CDR3 length equals 15 residues. CDR3 region: CASSAGAATNEKLFF. The CDR3 DNA reads as TGTGCCAGCAGCGCCGGGGCAGCAACTAATGAAAAACTGTTTTTT.

This chain joins TRBV28 and TRBJ1-5; D is unclear. The germline CDR1 and CDR2 sequences are MDHEN and SYDVKM. CDR3 length equals 16 residues. The V gene lost 4 bases and the J gene lost 0 bases, with 13 bases spanning the gap. CDR3 loop: CASSWVDGPSNQPQHF. The CDR3 nucleotides are TGTGCCAGCAGTTGGGTAGACGGACCTAGCAATCAGCCCCAGCATTTT.

V gene TRBV27 combines with J gene TRBJ2-7; TRBD1 aligns across 10 bases. The ends lost 4 bases at V and 4 bases at J; junction bases unmatched: 7. This CDR3 is 15 amino acids long. Germline V lookup: CDR1 MNHEY, CDR2 SMNVEV (reference sequence). The CDR3 region has the DNA TGTGCCAGCAGTTGGACAGGGGGAATAGGATACGAGCAGTACTTC. This sequence encodes CASSWTGGIGYEQYF.